This TCR beta chain was obtained from a study of blood T cell repertoires in COVID-19. Study-wide context: COVID-19 samples collected from the United States, Italy and Spain covered acute and convalescent phases. T cells, B-cell-depleted T cells, or PBMCs provided the cDNA or gDNA that served as material.

A single count supports this clone. In germline, CDR1 is WNHNN, CDR2 SYGVQD (reference sequence). The V end lost 4 bases, the J end lost 0 bases, and 10 bases lay between the germline ends. CDR3 length: 15 residues. Per the original methods: The authors estimated nucleated cell counts from reference gene primer amplification. Profiled with immunoSEQ multiplex PCR; TCRdb holds only in-frame clones, not every one. V, J and clone size were drawn from that table, and D and trimming were deduced from the DNA. The repertoire includes fewer than 150,000 clones, 71% of them detected once, and under 1% sits in the top ten.

The sample taken for sequencing was peripheral blood. The V and J genes are TRBV10-1 and TRBJ2-1; tentatively, D is TRBD1 (6 bases). The TCR comes from a human donor with acute or convalescent COVID-19. The donor label of this sample is uncertain. The CDR3 nucleotides read TGCGCCAGCAGTGTAGGGGGTAGCTCCTACAATGAGCAGTTCTTC. Translated, it gives CASSVGGSSYNEQFF.